This note documents a single TCR beta chain sequence. Antigen specificity is unknown. Trimming left V 2 bases short and J 2 bases short, with 7 bases between. The germline V gene has CDR1 MNHEY and CDR2 SMNVEV (reference sequence). CDR3 size: 15 residues. This entry belongs to a study of cytomegalovirus exposure and HLA in healthy donors. At the level of the study: Researchers found that approximately 77% of 350 to 500 genotyped donors fell within the Caucasian-associated ancestry cluster.

The PCR ran on 60 Vbeta and 13 Jbeta primers. TCRdb's table, derived via immunoSEQ multiplex PCR, lists solely in-frame clones and lacks some. The sample contains more than 120,000 clones, 70% to 80% of which appear only once. General study findings and limits: The authors later found HLA-associated TCR beta chains more clonally expanded than equally common others. Information on immune exposure was restricted to one variable (CMV serostatus). Productive status was seen about 90% or about 30% of the time for most TCR beta V segments in an earlier analysis.

This TCR was sampled from a woman aged 40 to 50 in good health and CMV-seropositive. Specimen: PBMCs. V gene TRBV27 combines with J gene TRBJ2-6, with D tentatively TRBD2 (5 bases). CDR3 amino acids: CASSLRGAGANVLTF. The CDR3 coding sequence is TGTGCCAGCAGTTTACGGGGTGCTGGGGCCAACGTCCTGACTTTC.